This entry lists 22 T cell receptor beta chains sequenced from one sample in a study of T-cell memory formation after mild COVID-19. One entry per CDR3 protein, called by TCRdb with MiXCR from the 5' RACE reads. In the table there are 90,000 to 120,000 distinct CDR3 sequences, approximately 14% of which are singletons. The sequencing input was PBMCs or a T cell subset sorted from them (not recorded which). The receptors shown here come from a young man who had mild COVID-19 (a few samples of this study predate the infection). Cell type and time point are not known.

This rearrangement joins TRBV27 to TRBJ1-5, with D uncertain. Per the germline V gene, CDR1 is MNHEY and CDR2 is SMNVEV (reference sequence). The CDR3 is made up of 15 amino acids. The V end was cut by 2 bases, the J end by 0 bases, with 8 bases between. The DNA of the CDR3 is TGTGCCAGCAGTTTAACAATTGGTAGCAATCAGCCCCAGCATTTT. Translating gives CASSLTIGSNQPQHF.

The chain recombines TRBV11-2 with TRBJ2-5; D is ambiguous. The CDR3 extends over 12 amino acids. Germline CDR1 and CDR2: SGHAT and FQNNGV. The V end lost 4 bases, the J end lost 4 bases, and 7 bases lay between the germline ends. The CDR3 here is CASSSPGETQYF. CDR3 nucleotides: TGTGCCAGCAGCTCCCCCGGAGAGACCCAGTACTTC.

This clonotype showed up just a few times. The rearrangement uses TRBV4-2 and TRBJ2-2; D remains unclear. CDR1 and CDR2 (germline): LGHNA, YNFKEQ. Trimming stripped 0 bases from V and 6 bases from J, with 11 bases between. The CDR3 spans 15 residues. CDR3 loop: CASSQDRPAAGELFF. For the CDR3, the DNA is TGTGCCAGCAGCCAAGACCGGCCCGCGGCCGGGGAGCTGTTTTTT.

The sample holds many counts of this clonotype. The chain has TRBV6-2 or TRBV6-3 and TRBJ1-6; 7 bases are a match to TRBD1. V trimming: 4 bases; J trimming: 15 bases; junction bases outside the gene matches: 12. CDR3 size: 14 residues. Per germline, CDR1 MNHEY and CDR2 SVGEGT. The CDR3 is CASSSESWDRSLHF. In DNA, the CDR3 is TGTGCCAGCAGTTCCGAGTCCTGGGACAGAAGCCTCCACTTT.

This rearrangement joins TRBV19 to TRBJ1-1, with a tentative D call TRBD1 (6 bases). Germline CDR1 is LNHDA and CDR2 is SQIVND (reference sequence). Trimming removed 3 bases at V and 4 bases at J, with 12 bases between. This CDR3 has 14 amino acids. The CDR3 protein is CASSIGGRGTEAFF. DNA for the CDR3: TGTGCCAGTAGTATCGGGGGCAGGGGCACTGAAGCTTTCTTT. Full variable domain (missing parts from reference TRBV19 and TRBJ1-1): DGGITQSPKYLFRKEGQNVTLSCEQNLNHDAMYWYRQDPGQGLRLIYYSQIVNDFQKGDIAEGYSVSREKKESFPLTVTSAQKNPTAFYLCASSIGGRGTEAFFGQGTRLTVV.

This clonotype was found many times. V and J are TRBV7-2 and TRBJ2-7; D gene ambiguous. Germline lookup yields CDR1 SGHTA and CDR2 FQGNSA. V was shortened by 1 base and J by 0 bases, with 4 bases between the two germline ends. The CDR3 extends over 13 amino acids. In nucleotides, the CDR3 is TGTGCCAGCAGCTTAGACAGCTCCTACGAGCAGTACGTC. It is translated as CASSLDSSYEQYV.

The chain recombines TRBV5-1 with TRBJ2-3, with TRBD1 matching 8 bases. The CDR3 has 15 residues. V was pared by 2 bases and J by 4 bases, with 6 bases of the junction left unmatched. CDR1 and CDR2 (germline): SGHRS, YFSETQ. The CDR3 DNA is TGCGCCAGCAGCTTAGGACAGGGCGTCCCAGATACGCAGTATTTT. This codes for CASSLGQGVPDTQYF. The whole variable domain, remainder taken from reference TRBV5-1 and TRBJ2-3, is KAGVTQTPRYLIKTRGQQVTLSCSPISGHRSVSWYQQTPGQGLQFLFEYFSETQRNKGNFPGRFSGRQFSNSRSEMNVSTLELGDSALYLCASSLGQGVPDTQYFGPGTRLTVL.

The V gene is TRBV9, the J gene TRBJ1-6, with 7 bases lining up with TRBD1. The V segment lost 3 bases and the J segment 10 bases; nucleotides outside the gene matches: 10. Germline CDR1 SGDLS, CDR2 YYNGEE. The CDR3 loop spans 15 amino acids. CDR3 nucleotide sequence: TGTGCCAGCAGCGATGGGACAGCAAGTGGCTCACCCCTCCACTTT. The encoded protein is CASSDGTASGSPLHF.

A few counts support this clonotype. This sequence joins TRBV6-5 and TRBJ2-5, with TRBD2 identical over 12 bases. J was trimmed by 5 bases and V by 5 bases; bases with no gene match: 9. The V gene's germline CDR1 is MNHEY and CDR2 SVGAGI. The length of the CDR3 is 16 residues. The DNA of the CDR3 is TGTGCCAGCAGTCCTCTAGCGGGGGGGCTCTGGGAGACCCAGTACTTC. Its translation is CASSPLAGGLWETQYF.

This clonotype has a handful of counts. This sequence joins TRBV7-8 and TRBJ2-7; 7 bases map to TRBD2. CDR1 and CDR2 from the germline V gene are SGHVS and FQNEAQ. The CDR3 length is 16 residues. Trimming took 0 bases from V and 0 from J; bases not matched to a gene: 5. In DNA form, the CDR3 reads TGTGCCAGCAGCTTAGCCCAGCGGGGAAGCTCCTACGAGCAGTACTTC. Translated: CASSLAQRGSSYEQYF.

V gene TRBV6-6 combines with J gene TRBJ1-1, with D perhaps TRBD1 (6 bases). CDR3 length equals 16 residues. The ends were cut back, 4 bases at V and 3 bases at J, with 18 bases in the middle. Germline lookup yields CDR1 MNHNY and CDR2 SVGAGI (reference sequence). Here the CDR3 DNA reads TGTGCCAGCAGTTTGCCGGACGGGGGGGCCCACACTGAAGCTTTCTTT. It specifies CASSLPDGGAHTEAFF.

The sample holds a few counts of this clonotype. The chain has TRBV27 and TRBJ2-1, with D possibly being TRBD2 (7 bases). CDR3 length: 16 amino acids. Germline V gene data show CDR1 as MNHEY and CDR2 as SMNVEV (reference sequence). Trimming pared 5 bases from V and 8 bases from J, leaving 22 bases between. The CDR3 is CASSPLLGGRFDEQFF. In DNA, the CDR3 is TGTGCCAGCAGTCCCCTCCTCGGGGGGCGCTTCGATGAGCAGTTCTTC.

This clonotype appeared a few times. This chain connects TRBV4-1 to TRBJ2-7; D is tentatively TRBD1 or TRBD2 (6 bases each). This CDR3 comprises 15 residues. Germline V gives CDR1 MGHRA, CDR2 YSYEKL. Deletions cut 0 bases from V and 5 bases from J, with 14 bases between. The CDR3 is CASSQEEGHPNEQYF. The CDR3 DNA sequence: TGCGCCAGCAGCCAAGAGGAGGGACACCCCAACGAGCAGTACTTC.

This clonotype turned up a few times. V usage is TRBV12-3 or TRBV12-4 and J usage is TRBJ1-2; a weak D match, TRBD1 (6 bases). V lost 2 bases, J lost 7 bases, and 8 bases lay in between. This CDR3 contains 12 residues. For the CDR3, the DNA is TGTGCCAGCAGTTTATGGGGGGCTGGCTACACCTTC. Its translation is CASSLWGAGYTF.

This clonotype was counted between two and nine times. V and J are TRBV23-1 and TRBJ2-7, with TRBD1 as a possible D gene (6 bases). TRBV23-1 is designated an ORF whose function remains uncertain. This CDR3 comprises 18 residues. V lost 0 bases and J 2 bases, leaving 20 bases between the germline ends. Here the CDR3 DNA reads TGCGCCAGCAGTCAATCGAATCCCGAGGACAGCTTCCCCTACGAGCAGTACTTC. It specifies CASSQSNPEDSFPYEQYF.

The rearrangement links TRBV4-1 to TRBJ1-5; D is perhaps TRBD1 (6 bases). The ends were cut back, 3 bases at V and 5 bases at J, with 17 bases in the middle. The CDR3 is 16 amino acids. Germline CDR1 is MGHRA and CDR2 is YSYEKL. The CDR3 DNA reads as TGCGCCAGCAGCCATACGACCGGACAGACTTATCAGCCCCAGCATTTT. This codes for CASSHTTGQTYQPQHF.

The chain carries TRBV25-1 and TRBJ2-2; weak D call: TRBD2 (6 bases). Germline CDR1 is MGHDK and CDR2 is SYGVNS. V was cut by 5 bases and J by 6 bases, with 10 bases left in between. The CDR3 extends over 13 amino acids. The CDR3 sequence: CASSRPGAGELFF. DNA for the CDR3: TGTGCCAGCAGTCGCCCGGGGGCCGGGGAGCTGTTTTTT.

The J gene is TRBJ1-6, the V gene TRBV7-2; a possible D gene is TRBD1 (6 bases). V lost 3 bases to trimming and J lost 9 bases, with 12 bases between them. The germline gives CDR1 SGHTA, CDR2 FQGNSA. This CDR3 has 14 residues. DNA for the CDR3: TGTGCCAGCAGCTTGAGGGGGGGCACTTCACCCCTCCACTTT. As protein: CASSLRGGTSPLHF.

This CDR3 is CASSTGTGGYGYTF. The DNA of the CDR3 is TGTGCCAGCAGTACCGGGACAGGGGGCTATGGCTACACCTTC. The rearrangement uses TRBV27 and TRBJ1-2, with 11 positions matching TRBD1. After removal of 5 bases from V and 4 bases from J, the junction contained 3 bases not matched to a gene. Germline lookup yields CDR1 MNHEY and CDR2 SMNVEV (reference sequence). This CDR3 is 14 amino acids long.

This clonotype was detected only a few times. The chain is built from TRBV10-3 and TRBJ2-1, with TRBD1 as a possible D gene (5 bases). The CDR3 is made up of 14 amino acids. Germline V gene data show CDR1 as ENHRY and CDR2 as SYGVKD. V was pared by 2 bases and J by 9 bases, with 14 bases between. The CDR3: CAISESQGESEQFF. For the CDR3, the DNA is TGTGCCATCAGTGAGAGTCAAGGGGAAAGTGAGCAGTTCTTC.

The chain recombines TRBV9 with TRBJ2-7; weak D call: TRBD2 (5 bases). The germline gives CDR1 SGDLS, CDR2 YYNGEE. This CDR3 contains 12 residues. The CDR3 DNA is TGTGCCAGCAGCGGGAGGCCCCACGGCATGAGTGTC. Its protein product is CASSGRPHGMSV.

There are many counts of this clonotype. CDR3 sequence (DNA): TGCAGCGTTGGACAGGGGAGTAATGAGCAGTTCTTC. Translating it yields CSVGQGSNEQFF. V and J are TRBV29-1 and TRBJ2-1, with 8 bases fitting TRBD1. The CDR3 consists of 12 residues. With 4 bases clipped from V and 7 bases from J, the junction kept 3 bases outside the gene matches. Germline CDR1 is SQVTM and CDR2 is ANQGSEA.